The sequence of this T cell receptor (beta chain) was determined in a study of radiation and T cells in renal cell carcinoma. The study, taken as a whole, reports: No pretreatment tumor biopsies were available for baseline clonotypes. From baseline, blood top tumor clonotypes peaked at 2 weeks post-radiation.

Germline V gene sequence: CDR1 SGHTS, CDR2 YDEGEE. The CDR3 is made up of 15 amino acids. Trimming cost V 6 bases and J 6 bases, with 18 bases left between them. Indicated time point: blood 2 weeks post-SBRT. The treatment was: 15 Gy SBRT to primary tumor, nephrectomy 4 weeks later. After SBRT, blood was collected at 2 and 4 weeks, plus baseline. This renal cell carcinoma was of the clear cell type. The data were produced by immunoSEQ multiplex PCR, yet TCRdb's version contains in-frame clones alone and is incomplete. The table lists more than 95,000 clones, 81% of them singletons. To note about this clone: Its antigen is still unknown.

The source is a man aged 45-60 years with renal cell carcinoma. This specimen was blood, taken from a patient whose treatment included radiotherapy and nephrectomy. The chain is built from TRBV5-8 and TRBJ1-4; D unclear. The chain's CDR3 is CASNRGRTGDEKLFF. For the CDR3, the DNA is TGTGCCAGCAACCGGGGTCGTACCGGGGATGAAAAACTGTTTTTT.